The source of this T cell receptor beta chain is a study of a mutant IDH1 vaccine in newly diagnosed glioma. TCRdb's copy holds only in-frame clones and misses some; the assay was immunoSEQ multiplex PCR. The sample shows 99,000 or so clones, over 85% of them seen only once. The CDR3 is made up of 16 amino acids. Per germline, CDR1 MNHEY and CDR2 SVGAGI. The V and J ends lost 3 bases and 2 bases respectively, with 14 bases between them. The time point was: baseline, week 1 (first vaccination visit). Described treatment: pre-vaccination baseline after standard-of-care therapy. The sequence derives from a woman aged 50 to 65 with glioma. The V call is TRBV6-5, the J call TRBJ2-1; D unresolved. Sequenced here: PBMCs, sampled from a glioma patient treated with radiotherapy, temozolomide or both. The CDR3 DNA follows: TGTGCCAGCAGTTATTTTGGATTTTCTGCCTACAATGAGCAGTTCTTC. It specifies CASSYFGFSAYNEQFF.